A single sample is the source of the 26 T cell receptor beta chains below, sequenced in a study of T cell repertoires in cytomegalovirus infection. TCRdb fed the reads into MiXCR, producing one record per CDR3 protein. The sample yields 200,000 to 300,000 distinct CDR3 sequences, roughly 15% seen once. Sequencing was done on a sample of PBMCs. The receptors shown here come from a human donor in good health (CMV status not recorded). Some clones in this sample may be carry-over from other donors' samples.

This chain connects TRBV5-4 to TRBJ1-2, with D uncertain. Trimming left V 0 bases short and J 7 bases short, with 13 bases between. The germline gives CDR1 SGHNT, CDR2 YYREEE (reference sequence). The CDR3 extends over 14 amino acids. In DNA, the CDR3 is TGTGCCAGCAGCTTGGCGGGGAGTGTCTCTGGCTACACCTTC. Translating gives CASSLAGSVSGYTF.

This clonotype was recorded a few times. The chain carries TRBV12-3 or TRBV12-4 and TRBJ2-2, with 7 nucleotides matching TRBD2. With V trimmed by 7 bases and J by 7 bases, 9 bases remained unmatched. The CDR3 is 14 amino acids. CDR3 region: CASTWGGRVGELFF. CDR3 in DNA: TGTGCCAGCACCTGGGGGGGAAGGGTCGGGGAGCTGTTTTTT.

V is TRBV5-1 and J is TRBJ2-1, with a possible D match to TRBD1 (5 bases). The CDR3 spans 15 residues. CDR1 SGHRS and CDR2 YFSETQ come from the germline V gene. V was clipped by 0 bases and J by 3 bases, with 10 bases between them. The chain's CDR3 is CASSLDRNIYNEQFF. In DNA form, the CDR3 reads TGCGCCAGCAGCTTGGACAGGAATATCTACAATGAGCAGTTCTTC.

This clonotype was picked up many times. This chain links TRBV24-1 with TRBJ2-2; 7 positions match TRBD2. Germline loops: CDR1 KGHDR, CDR2 SFDVKD. V dropped 1 base and J dropped 3; count of bases not matched to a gene: 1. This CDR3 comprises 15 residues. The CDR3: CATSDLTSDTGELFF. The CDR3 DNA reads as TGTGCCACCAGTGATTTAACTAGCGACACCGGGGAGCTGTTTTTT.

The V and J genes are TRBV20-1 and TRBJ2-3; possible D gene TRBD1, 6 bases. The CDR3 sequence is 15 residues long. The germline gives CDR1 DFQATT, CDR2 SNEGSKA (reference sequence). The V gene lost 6 bases and the J gene lost 2 bases, with 18 bases spanning the gap. The CDR3 DNA sequence: TGCAGTGCGAAGGGACATCCTAAGCTCACAGATACGCAGTATTTT. Amino acid sequence: CSAKGHPKLTDTQYF.

In its sample, this clonotype was seen many times. The genes are TRBV6-2 or TRBV6-3 and TRBJ2-6; maybe TRBD2 (5 bases). CDR3 length: 21 residues. V lost 2 bases and J lost 0, with 23 bases in between. In germline, CDR1 is MNHEY, CDR2 SVGEGT. As DNA, the CDR3 is TGTGCCAGCAGTTACATGACGGACTCTTACTCTCTCAGCTCTGGGGCCAACGTCCTGACTTTC. Protein: CASSYMTDSYSLSSGANVLTF.

This clonotype was counted ten times or more. The chain joins TRBV7-2 to TRBJ2-7; TRBD2 matches at 11 bases. The trim removed 5 bases at V and 2 bases at J, leaving 2 bases unmatched. Germline lookup yields CDR1 SGHTA and CDR2 FQGNSA. This CDR3 spans 14 amino acids. CDR3 in amino acids: CASSPGLAAYEQYF. CDR3 DNA: TGTGCCAGCAGCCCGGGACTAGCGGCCTACGAGCAGTACTTC.

The rearrangement joins TRBV4-2 to TRBJ2-2; no clear D gene. The CDR3 has 17 residues. Per germline, CDR1 LGHNA and CDR2 YNFKEQ. V lost 0 bases to trimming and J lost 0 bases, with 11 bases between them. The CDR3 protein is CASSQERQTSNTGELFF. In DNA, the CDR3 is TGTGCCAGCAGCCAAGAGCGGCAGACTTCGAACACCGGGGAGCTGTTTTTT.

This rearrangement joins TRBV12-5 to TRBJ2-5; 8 positions agree with TRBD1. CDR1 is LGHNT and CDR2 is FRNRAP in the germline V gene. The junction had 15 bases not matched to a gene; V was cut back by 4 bases and J by 5 bases. This CDR3 comprises 17 residues. As DNA, the CDR3 is TGTGCTAGTGGTTGGGGACTTGGCAGGGGGCCGTGGGAGACCCAGTACTTC. This sequence encodes CASGWGLGRGPWETQYF.

This clonotype was seen at least ten times. This sequence joins TRBV7-2 and TRBJ2-1, with D perhaps matching TRBD1 or TRBD2 (5 bases each). Germline-derived CDR1 and CDR2 are SGHTA and FQGNSA. Trimming took 1 base from V and 8 from J, leaving 12 bases between them. This CDR3 has 14 amino acids. CDR3 residues: CASSLESPGHEQFF. Written as DNA, the CDR3 is TGTGCCAGCAGCTTAGAAAGCCCGGGGCATGAGCAGTTCTTC.

The V call is TRBV4-3, the J call TRBJ2-3; 11 bases agree with TRBD2. V dropped 2 bases and J dropped 0; count of bases not matched to a gene: 7. The germline V gene encodes CDR1 LGHNA and CDR2 YSLEER. This CDR3 has 18 amino acids. The CDR3 spells CASSQLAGLAASTDTQYF. DNA of the CDR3: TGCGCCAGCAGCCAACTGGCGGGACTAGCGGCGAGCACAGATACGCAGTATTTT.

There are many counts of this clonotype. The rearrangement joins TRBV27 to TRBJ2-7; D is uncertain. The CDR3 is made up of 14 amino acids. CDR1 and CDR2 from the germline V gene are MNHEY and SMNVEV (reference sequence). V was pared by 3 bases and J by 3 bases, with 12 bases between. CDR3 sequence reads: CASSFNPEGYEQYF. In DNA form, the CDR3 reads TGTGCCAGCAGTTTTAACCCGGAAGGCTACGAGCAGTACTTC.

This clonotype showed up just a few times. The DNA for the CDR3 is TGTGCCAGCAGCTTAGGTGCAGTCTACGAGCAGTACTTC. This codes for CASSLGAVYEQYF. The V call is TRBV7-8, the J call TRBJ2-7, with no clear D. CDR3 size: 13 residues. Trimming removed 1 base from V and 3 bases from J, with 7 bases in between. Germline CDR1 and CDR2: SGHVS and FQNEAQ.

This clonotype was seen repeatedly, ten times or more. The chain couples TRBV11-1 to TRBJ2-3; D unclear. This CDR3 region has 14 residues. Trimming took off 5 bases at V and 6 bases at J, with 15 bases between the two ends. In germline, CDR1 is SGHAT, CDR2 FQDESV (reference sequence). The CDR3 bases are TGTGCCAGCAGCAACCTTGAGTTATCGGATACGCAGTATTTT. This gives the protein CASSNLELSDTQYF.

The table lists this clonotype with a few counts. The V and J genes are TRBV6-5 and TRBJ1-2; D uncertain. Trimming stripped 4 bases from V and 2 bases from J, with 11 bases between. Germline values: CDR1 MNHEY, CDR2 SVGAGI. The CDR3 sequence is 14 residues long. The CDR3 sequence: CASSSRTTNYGYTF. The CDR3 DNA reads TGTGCCAGCAGTTCCCGGACCACCAACTATGGCTACACCTTC.

This clonotype is a singleton in its sample. This chain connects TRBV2 to TRBJ1-4; unclear D gene. CDR1 and CDR2 (germline): SNHLY, FYNNEI. Trimming cost V 7 bases and J 2 bases, with 14 bases left between them. The CDR3 loop spans 15 amino acids. DNA for the CDR3: TGTGCCAGCACGAGGACGCCCTCGACTAATGAAAAACTGTTTTTT. It yields the protein CASTRTPSTNEKLFF.

This clonotype came up many times. The V gene is TRBV7-2, the J gene TRBJ1-1; D unresolved. Trimming took 1 base from V and 7 from J, leaving 7 bases between them. This CDR3 comprises 12 residues. Germline CDR1 is SGHTA and CDR2 is FQGNSA. CDR3 protein: CASSLGTVEAFF. The CDR3 nucleotides are TGTGCCAGCAGCTTAGGGACGGTTGAAGCTTTCTTT.

This sequence joins TRBV29-1 and TRBJ1-2; D gene uncertain. Germline V lookup: CDR1 SQVTM, CDR2 ANQGSEA. The CDR3 length is 10 residues. V lost 6 bases, J lost 4 bases, and 6 bases lay in between. As DNA, the CDR3 is TGCAGCGTGGCCCCCTATGGCTACACCTTC. Encoded protein: CSVAPYGYTF.

This clonotype was detected many times. V is TRBV15 and J is TRBJ2-7; D call uncertain. Germline V lookup: CDR1 LNHNV, CDR2 YYDKDF (reference sequence). The germline V and J ends were trimmed by 3 bases and 4 bases, with 16 bases remaining between them. CDR3 length: 15 residues. This CDR3 is CATSSGPTGFYEQYF. The DNA of the CDR3 is TGTGCCACCAGCAGCGGACCGACGGGCTTTTACGAGCAGTACTTC. Full variable domain (missing parts from reference TRBV15 and TRBJ2-7): DAMVIQNPRYQVTQFGKPVTLSCSQTLNHNVMYWYQQKSSQAPKLLFHYYDKDFNNEADTPDNFQSRRPNTSFCFLDIRSPGLGDTAMYLCATSSGPTGFYEQYFGPGTRLTVT.

This clonotype appeared many times. This chain joins TRBV19 and TRBJ2-7; D is unresolved. The CDR3 runs 12 residues. Trimming took 9 bases from V and 6 from J, leaving 15 bases between them. The germline V gene encodes CDR1 LNHDA and CDR2 SQIVND (reference sequence). Here the CDR3 reads CASSLRVGEQYF. CDR3 nucleotides: TGTGCCAGCAGTTTACGGGTTGGCGAGCAGTACTTC.

This clonotype was recorded many times. V usage is TRBV25-1 and J usage is TRBJ1-2; no clear D gene. This CDR3 region has 14 residues. V dropped 3 bases and J dropped 0 bases, with 8 bases sitting between them. The germline V gene has CDR1 MGHDK and CDR2 SYGVNS. The CDR3 DNA follows: TGTGCCAGCAGTGAGGCAGCAGCTAACTATGGCTACACCTTC. This gives the protein CASSEAAANYGYTF.

This clonotype was counted at least ten times. The CDR3 region is CASSLLAGLYNEQFF. In nucleotides, the CDR3 is TGTGCCAGCAGCCTACTAGCGGGACTGTACAATGAGCAGTTCTTC. This chain joins TRBV7-9 and TRBJ2-1; TRBD2 matches 10 bases. V shed 5 bases and J 4 bases; nucleotides not matched to a gene: 5. Germline V CDR1 and CDR2: SEHNR, FQNEAQ (reference sequence). The CDR3 sequence is 15 residues long. Combining the CDR3 with reference TRBV7-9 and TRBJ2-1 gives the whole variable domain DTGVSQNPRHKITKRGQNVTFRCDPISEHNRLYWYRQTLGQGPEFLTYFQNEAQLEKSRLLSDRFSAERPKGSFSTLEIQRTEQGDSAMYLCASSLLAGLYNEQFFGPGTRLTVL.

This clonotype came up a few times. The chain couples TRBV2 to TRBJ1-2; tentatively, D is TRBD1 (5 bases). With 6 bases removed from V and 9 bases from J, the gap between germline ends came to 14 bases. The CDR3 extends over 12 amino acids. Germline V CDR1 and CDR2: SNHLY, FYNNEI. The CDR3 DNA follows: TGTGCCAGCAGGAGGGACCTCTGGAGCTACACCTTC. Protein: CASRRDLWSYTF.

This clonotype was found many times. V and J are TRBV7-2 and TRBJ2-2, with TRBD2 matching 13 bases. The germline CDR1 and CDR2 sequences are SGHTA and FQGNSA. V dropped 4 bases and J dropped 5; count of bases not matched to a gene: 4. The CDR3 covers 16 residues. CDR3 nucleotides: TGTGCCAGCAGCTCGGTGACTAGCGGGAGGACCGGGGAGCTGTTTTTT. This translates into CASSSVTSGRTGELFF.

There are a few counts of this clonotype. V usage is TRBV7-8 and J usage is TRBJ1-6; TRBD1 matches 10 bases. CDR3 length: 17 amino acids. V shed 1 base, J shed 5 bases, and the junction held 5 bases outside the gene matches. From germline, CDR1 is SGHVS and CDR2 FQNEAQ. The CDR3 region is CASSLVTGGKNNSPLHF. CDR3 nucleotide sequence: TGTGCCAGCAGCTTAGTGACAGGGGGCAAGAATAATTCACCCCTCCACTTT.

Only a few counts were recorded for this clonotype. The rearrangement links TRBV10-3 to TRBJ1-5; D remains unclear. The CDR3 covers 16 residues. V gave up 6 bases and J gave up 0 bases, with 15 bases separating them. Germline CDR1 ENHRY, CDR2 SYGVKD. CDR3 nucleotides: TGTGCCATCAGCGCAACGGGGAGGGCTAGCAATCAGCCCCAGCATTTT. Its protein product is CAISATGRASNQPQHF.